This TCR beta chain was recovered during a study of T cells after yellow fever vaccination. TCRdb used MiXCR to reprocess the 5' RACE reads, holding one entry per CDR3 protein. Of about 200,000 distinct CDR3 sequences in the sample, approximately 3.2% were seen once. Whole-study findings and limits: Subsequent to the booster, the majority of primary-vaccination clones reappeared (around 97% CD4, approximately 85% CD8).

This clonotype was recorded a few times. Its antigen remains unknown. In germline, CDR1 is LGHDT, CDR2 YNNKEL (reference sequence). This CDR3 has 16 residues. V dropped 0 bases and J dropped 5 bases, with 16 bases sitting between them. The receptor comes from a man in his late teens or twenties who received the YFV17D yellow fever vaccine. The source was CD4+ T cells sorted from PBMCs, collected 10 days after the yellow fever booster vaccination. This rearrangement joins TRBV3-1 to TRBJ1-1; a weak D match, TRBD1 (5 bases). DNA for the CDR3: TGTGCCAGCAGCCAAGAAGGGACCGCTCCTCGAACTGAAGCTTTCTTT. Its protein is CASSQEGTAPRTEAFF.